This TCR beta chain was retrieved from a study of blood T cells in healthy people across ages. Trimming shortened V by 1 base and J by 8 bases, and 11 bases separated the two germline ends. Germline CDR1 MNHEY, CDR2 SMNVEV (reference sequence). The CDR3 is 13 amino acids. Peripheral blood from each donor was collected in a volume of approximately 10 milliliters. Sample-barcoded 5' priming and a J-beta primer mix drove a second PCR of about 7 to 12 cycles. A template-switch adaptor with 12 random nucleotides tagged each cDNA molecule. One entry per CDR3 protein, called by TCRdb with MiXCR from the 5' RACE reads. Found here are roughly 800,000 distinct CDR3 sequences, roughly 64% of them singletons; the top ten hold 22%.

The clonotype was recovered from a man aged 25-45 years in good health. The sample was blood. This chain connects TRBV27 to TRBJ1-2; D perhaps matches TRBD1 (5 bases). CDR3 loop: CASSLYRDGGYTF. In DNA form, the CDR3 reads TGTGCCAGCAGTTTATATAGGGACGGGGGCTACACCTTC.